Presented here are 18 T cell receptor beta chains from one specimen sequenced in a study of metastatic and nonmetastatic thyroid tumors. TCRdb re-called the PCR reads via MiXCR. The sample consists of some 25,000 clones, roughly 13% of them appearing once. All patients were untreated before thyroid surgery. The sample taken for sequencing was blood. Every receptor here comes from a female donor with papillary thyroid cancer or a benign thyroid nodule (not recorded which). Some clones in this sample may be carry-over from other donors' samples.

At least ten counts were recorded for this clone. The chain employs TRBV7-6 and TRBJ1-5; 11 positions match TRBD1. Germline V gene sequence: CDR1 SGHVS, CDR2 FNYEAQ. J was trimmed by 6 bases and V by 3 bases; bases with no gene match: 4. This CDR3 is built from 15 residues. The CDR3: CASSFGQGAAQPQHF. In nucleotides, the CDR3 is TGTGCCAGCAGCTTCGGACAGGGGGCAGCTCAGCCCCAGCATTTT.

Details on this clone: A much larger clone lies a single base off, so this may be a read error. The CDR3 bases are TGTGCCAGCAGTGAATGGGGCCCAGCGGGAGGGGGGCAAGGGACCCAGTACTTC. It specifies CASSEWGPAGGGQGTQYF. The chain links TRBV2 to TRBJ2-5, with TRBD2 matching over 10 bases. This CDR3 region has 18 residues. In germline, CDR1 is SNHLY, CDR2 FYNNEI.

Written as DNA, the CDR3 is TGTGCCAGCAGTTCTACAGGGGGCACTGAAGCTTTCTTT. Translating it yields CASSSTGGTEAFF. The gene calls are TRBV6-5 and TRBJ1-1; 8 nucleotides align to TRBD1. Unmatched junction bases numbered 2, after V lost 4 bases and J lost 4 bases. The germline V gene has CDR1 MNHEY and CDR2 SVGAGI. The CDR3 spans 13 residues.

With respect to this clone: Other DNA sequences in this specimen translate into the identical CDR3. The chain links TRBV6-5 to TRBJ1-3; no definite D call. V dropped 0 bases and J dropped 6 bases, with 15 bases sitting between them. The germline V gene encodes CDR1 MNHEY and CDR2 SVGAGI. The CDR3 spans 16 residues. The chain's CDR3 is CASSYSVNGWENTIYF. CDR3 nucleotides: TGTGCCAGCAGTTACTCGGTTAATGGCTGGGAAAACACCATATATTTT.

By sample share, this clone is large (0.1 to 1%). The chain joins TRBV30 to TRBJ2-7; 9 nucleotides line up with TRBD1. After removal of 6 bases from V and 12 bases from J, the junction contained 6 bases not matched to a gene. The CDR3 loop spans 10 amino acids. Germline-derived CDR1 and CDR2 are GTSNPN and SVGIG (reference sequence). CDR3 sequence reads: CACRTGDGYF. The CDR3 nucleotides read TGTGCCTGCAGGACAGGGGATGGGTACTTC. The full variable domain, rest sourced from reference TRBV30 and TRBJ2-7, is SQTIHQWPATLVQPVGSPLSLECTVEGTSNPNLYWYRQAAGRGLQLLFYSVGIGQISSEVPQNLSASRPQDRQFILSSKKLLLSDSGFYLCACRTGDGYFGPGTRLTVT.

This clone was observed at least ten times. The CDR3, as DNA: TGCAGTGCTAGAGACCCCCGGACAGGGGACGAGCAGTACTTC. It specifies CSARDPRTGDEQYF. J is TRBJ2-7 and V is TRBV20-1, with TRBD1 matching 9 bases. Trimming cost V 0 bases and J 5 bases; bases outside gene matches: 5. This CDR3 contains 14 residues. Germline values: CDR1 DFQATT, CDR2 SNEGSKA (reference sequence).

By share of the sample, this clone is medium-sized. CDR3 residues: CASRRTSENTEAFF. The DNA of the CDR3 is TGTGCCAGCCGCCGTACTAGTGAGAACACTGAAGCTTTCTTT. The rearrangement joins TRBV6-1 to TRBJ1-1; D is undetermined. CDR1 is MNHNS, CDR2 SASEGT, per germline. The CDR3 sequence is 14 residues long. The V and J ends lost 8 bases and 1 base respectively, with 14 bases between them.

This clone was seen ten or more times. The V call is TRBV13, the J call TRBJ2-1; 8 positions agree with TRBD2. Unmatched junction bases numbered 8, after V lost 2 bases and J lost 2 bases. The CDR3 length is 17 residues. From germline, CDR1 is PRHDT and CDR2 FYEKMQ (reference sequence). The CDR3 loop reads CASSLSLDGRAYNEQFF. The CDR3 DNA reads TGTGCCAGCAGCTTATCCTTAGACGGGAGGGCCTACAATGAGCAGTTCTTC.

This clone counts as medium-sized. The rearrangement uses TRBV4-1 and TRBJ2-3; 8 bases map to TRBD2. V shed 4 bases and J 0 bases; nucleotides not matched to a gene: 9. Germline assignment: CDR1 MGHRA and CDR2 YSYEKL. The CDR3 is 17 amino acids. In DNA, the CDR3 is TGCGCCAGCAGCCCCACCGGGAGGGGGTTAAGCACAGATACGCAGTATTTT. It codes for CASSPTGRGLSTDTQYF.

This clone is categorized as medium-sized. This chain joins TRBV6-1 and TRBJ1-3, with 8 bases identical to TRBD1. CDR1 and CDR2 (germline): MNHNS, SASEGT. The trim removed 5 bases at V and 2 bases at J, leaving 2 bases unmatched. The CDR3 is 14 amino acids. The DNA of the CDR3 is TGTGCCAGCAGTTTGACAGGGGCTGGAAACACCATATATTTT. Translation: CASSLTGAGNTIYF.

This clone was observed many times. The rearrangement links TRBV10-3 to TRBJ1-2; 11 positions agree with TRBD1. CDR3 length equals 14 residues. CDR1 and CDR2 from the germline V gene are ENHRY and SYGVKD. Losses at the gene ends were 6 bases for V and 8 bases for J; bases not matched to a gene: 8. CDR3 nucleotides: TGTGCCATCAGCGAAGCCGGACAGGGGGCGGGCTACACCTTC. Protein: CAISEAGQGAGYTF.

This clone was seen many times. The CDR3 protein is CASSWGTSGIAKNIQYF. In nucleotides, the CDR3 is TGTGCCAGCAGTTGGGGGACTAGCGGAATAGCCAAAAACATTCAGTACTTC. The rearrangement links TRBV6-2 or TRBV6-3 to TRBJ2-4, with 11 bases lining up with TRBD2. This CDR3 spans 17 amino acids. V lost 4 bases, J lost 0 bases, and 5 bases stayed unmatched. The germline gives CDR1 MNHEY, CDR2 SVGEGT.

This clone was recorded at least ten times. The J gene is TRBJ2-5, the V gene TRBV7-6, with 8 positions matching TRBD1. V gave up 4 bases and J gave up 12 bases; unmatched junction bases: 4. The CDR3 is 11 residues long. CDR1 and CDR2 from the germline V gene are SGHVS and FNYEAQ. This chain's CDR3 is CASSSGQDKYF. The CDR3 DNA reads TGTGCCAGCAGCTCGGGACAGGACAAGTACTTC.

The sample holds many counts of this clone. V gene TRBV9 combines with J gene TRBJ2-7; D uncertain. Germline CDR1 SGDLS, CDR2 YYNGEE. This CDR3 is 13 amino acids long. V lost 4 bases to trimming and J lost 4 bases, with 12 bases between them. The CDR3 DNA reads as TGTGCCAGCAGCTCAAATCAAGGGTACGAGCAGTACTTC. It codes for CASSSNQGYEQYF.

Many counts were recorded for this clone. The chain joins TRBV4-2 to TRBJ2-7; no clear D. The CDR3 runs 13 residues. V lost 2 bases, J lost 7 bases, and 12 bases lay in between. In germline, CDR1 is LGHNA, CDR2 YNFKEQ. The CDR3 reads CASSQNSGQEQYF. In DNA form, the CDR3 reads TGTGCCAGCAGCCAAAATAGTGGTCAAGAGCAGTACTTC.

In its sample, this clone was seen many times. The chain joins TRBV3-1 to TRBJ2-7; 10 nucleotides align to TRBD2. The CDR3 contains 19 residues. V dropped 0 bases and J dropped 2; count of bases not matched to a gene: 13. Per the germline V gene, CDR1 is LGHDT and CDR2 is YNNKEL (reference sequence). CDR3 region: CASSQDTYQTSGSTYEQYF. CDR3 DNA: TGTGCCAGCAGCCAAGATACCTACCAGACTAGCGGGTCAACCTACGAGCAGTACTTC.

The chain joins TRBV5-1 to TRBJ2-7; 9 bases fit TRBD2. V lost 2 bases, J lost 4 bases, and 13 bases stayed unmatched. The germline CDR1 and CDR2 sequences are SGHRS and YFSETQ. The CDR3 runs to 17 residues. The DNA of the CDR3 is TGCGCCAGCAGCTTACAGGGGAGCGGGAGGACCATTTACGAGCAGTACTTC. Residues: CASSLQGSGRTIYEQYF.

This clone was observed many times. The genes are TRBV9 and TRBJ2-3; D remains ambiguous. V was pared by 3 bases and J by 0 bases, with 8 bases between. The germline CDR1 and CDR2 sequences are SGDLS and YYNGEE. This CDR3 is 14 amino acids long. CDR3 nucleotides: TGTGCCAGCAGCGCGATAGTCAGCACAGATACGCAGTATTTT. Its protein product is CASSAIVSTDTQYF.